This T cell receptor (beta chain) was recovered during a study of T cells in Graves' hyperthyroidism and ophthalmopathy. Study at large: Peripheral blood specimens were obtained at initial diagnosis, prior to any treatment.

Overall study results and limits: Most clonotypes expanded in thyroid above 0.001 were likewise present in blood.

This clonotype came up a few times. The target antigen is unknown. From RNA transcripts, TCR beta CDR3 regions were amplified. HTBI primers drove first-round RT-PCR of the TCR CDR3. TCRdb fed the multiplex PCR reads into MiXCR, producing one record per CDR3 protein. The table lists 460,000 or so distinct CDR3 sequences, 13% to 15% of them singletons. Per the germline V gene, CDR1 is DFQATT and CDR2 is SNEGSKA (reference sequence). The CDR3 is 13 amino acids. Trimming stripped 3 bases from V and 2 bases from J, with 9 bases between. The study based diagnoses on clinical symptoms, serum thyroxine and TRAb, thyroid ultrasound and orbital computed tomography.

Sample: blood. This TCR was recovered from a woman between 18 and 29 years old with Graves' hyperthyroidism. The rearrangement uses TRBV20-1 and TRBJ2-3; no definite D call. The CDR3 bases are TGCAGTGCTAGTTGGCGCCCCACAGATACGCAGTATTTT. This gives the protein CSASWRPTDTQYF.